This T cell receptor (beta chain) was sequenced in a study of regulatory T cells in long-lasting Graves disease. This sample's time point: newly diagnosed GD, antithyroid drugs for less than 3 months. Construction of the TCR library relied on RNA isolated from PBMCs. Arm-PCR of CDR3 regions with iRepertoire HTBI primers generated TCR beta libraries. TCRdb itself ran the multiplex PCR reads through MiXCR, one entry per CDR3 protein. The sample yields roughly 430,000 distinct CDR3 sequences, 15% to 20% seen once. The CDR3 is 16 amino acids. The V gene's germline CDR1 is LNHDA and CDR2 SQIVND (reference sequence). V lost 7 bases, J lost 6 bases, and 13 bases stayed unmatched. This clonotype showed up just a few times. A further study also used this sample, focusing on T cells in Graves' hyperthyroidism and ophthalmopathy. That work adds: Orbital computed tomography and thyroid ultrasound, together with serum TRAb and thyroxine and clinical symptoms, were used for diagnoses. Within blood appeared most thyroid clonotypes that had expanded above 0.001.

The chain links TRBV19 to TRBJ2-1, with TRBD2 identical over 9 bases. This sequence originates from a woman aged 25 to 39 with Graves disease. Source: peripheral blood mononuclear cells (PBMCs), taken at new diagnosis, from a patient treated with antithyroid drugs. The CDR3 is CASKGTSLSGSNEQFF. The CDR3 DNA reads TGTGCCAGTAAAGGGACTAGCTTGTCCGGGTCCAATGAGCAGTTCTTC.